These 16 T cell receptor beta chains share one sample of origin, sequenced in a study of Tregs in tolerant kidney transplant recipients. Sequencing used immunoSEQ multiplex PCR; TCRdb keeps in-frame clones, though not all of them. Its clone listing holds 25,000 to 35,000 clones. This material consisted of CD8+ T cells from blood, taken before the transplant. The receptors derive from a human donor who received a combined kidney and bone marrow transplant.

About this clone: The CDR3 end is not reached by the read, which stops 3 residues before it; the germline J gene fills it in. This sequence joins TRBV6-1 and TRBJ2-2, with D possibly matching TRBD2 (7 bases). V was trimmed by 0 bases and J by 4 bases, leaving 12 bases between them. Germline assignment: CDR1 MNHNS and CDR2 SASEGT. The CDR3 covers 16 residues. CDR3 residues: CASSEALRGRTGELFF. The part of the CDR3 DNA that was read is TGTGCCAGCAGTGAAGCCTTGCGGGGGCGCACCGGGGAG.

On this clone: Coverage ceases 3 residues before the CDR3 finishes, and the germline J gene fills in the end. V is TRBV7-2 and J is TRBJ1-2; D is possibly TRBD1 (6 bases). Between the trimmed V and J ends, which lost 1 base and 3 bases, there was a span of 9 bases. The CDR3 runs to 14 residues. The germline CDR1 and CDR2 sequences are SGHTA and FQGNSA. CDR3 amino acids: CASSLVEGDYGYTF. Partial CDR3 DNA: TGTGCCAGCAGCTTAGTAGAGGGGGACTATGGC.

As to this clone: The read finishes 3 residues shy of the CDR3 end, and the germline J gene is used to complete it. The chain links TRBV30 to TRBJ2-7; possibly TRBD1 for D (5 bases). V lost 4 bases, J lost 2 bases, and 9 bases lay in between. CDR1 GTSNPN and CDR2 SVGIG come from the germline V gene (reference sequence). CDR3 size: 12 residues. CDR3 amino acids: CAWTGIAYEQYF. CDR3 DNA (partial): TGTGCCTGGACAGGGATAGCCTACGAG.

On this clone: Sequencing ends 3 residues short of the CDR3 end; the germline J gene provides the rest. V gene TRBV19 combines with J gene TRBJ2-2; perhaps TRBD2 as D (5 bases). The CDR3 has 17 amino acids. Germline lookup yields CDR1 LNHDA and CDR2 SQIVND (reference sequence). With 2 bases removed from V and 1 base from J, the gap between germline ends came to 14 bases. The DNA read from the CDR3 is TGTGCCAGTAGTATATTAGGCCTAGCTCTGAACACCGGGGAG. The encoded protein is CASSILGLALNTGE. From start to end, the CDR3 is CASSILGLALNTGELFF.

The chain's CDR3 is CSVRQGLTYEQYF. The DNA read from the CDR3 is TGCAGCGTCAGACAGGGTCTTACCTACGAG. This rearrangement joins TRBV29-1 to TRBJ2-7; 7 nucleotides line up with TRBD1. The read ends 3 residues early relative to the CDR3; the germline J gene fills the gap. This CDR3 has 13 residues. Germline V gene sequence: CDR1 SQVTM, CDR2 ANQGSEA. V lost 6 bases and J lost 2; bases outside the gene matches: 7.

Worth noting for this clone: The read comes to an end 3 residues before the CDR3 does, leaving the germline J gene to fill in the end. This chain uses TRBV6-1 with TRBJ2-2; D not certain. The CDR3 runs to 14 residues. CDR1 MNHNS and CDR2 SASEGT come from the germline V gene. V lost 4 bases to trimming and J lost 7 bases, with 13 bases between them. CDR3 loop: CASSALDGDGELFF. The covered CDR3 bases are TGTGCCAGCAGTGCCCTAGATGGTGACGGGGAG.

To note about this clone: The read halts 3 residues ahead of the CDR3 end, with the missing end drawn from the germline J gene. The genes are TRBV6-2 or TRBV6-3 and TRBJ1-3, with unresolved D. The CDR3 consists of 13 residues. The germline gives CDR1 MNHEY, CDR2 SVGEGT. The V and J ends lost 2 bases and 2 bases respectively, with 4 bases between them. The CDR3 sequence: CASSYQTGNTIYF. The CDR3 DNA, read in part, is TGTGCCAGCAGTTACCAGACTGGAAACACC.

The CDR3 sequence: CASSETSGGTDTQYF. The part of the CDR3 DNA that was read is TGTGCCAGCAGTGAAACTAGCGGGGGCACAGATACG. The V gene is TRBV6-4, the J gene TRBJ2-3, with 10 nucleotides matching TRBD2. The CDR3 extends 3 residues past the end of the read, so its final part is completed from the germline J gene. This CDR3 spans 15 amino acids. Looked up from germline, CDR1 is MRHNA and CDR2 is SNTAGT. Germline trimming cut 3 bases from V and 1 base from J; bases unmatched to any gene: 1.

In regard to this clone: Read coverage stops 3 residues before the CDR3 terminus; the germline J gene supplies the remainder. V is TRBV6-2 or TRBV6-3 and J is TRBJ2-7; 10 bases agree with TRBD1. Germline V gene lookup returns CDR1 MNHEY and CDR2 SVGEGT. The CDR3 has 13 residues. J gave up 6 bases and V 1 base, and 0 bases lay outside the gene matches. The CDR3 DNA, read in part, is TGTGCCAGCAGTTACTGGACAGGGGGCGAG. Its translation is CASSYWTGGE. The whole CDR3 protein reads CASSYWTGGEQYF.

On this clone itself: With the read ending 3 residues before the CDR3 end, the germline J gene is used to fill in that end. The V and J genes are TRBV5-6 and TRBJ2-7, with a tentative D call TRBD2 (6 bases). The CDR3 is 14 amino acids. The V and J ends lost 4 bases and 3 bases respectively, with 14 bases between them. Germline V gene data show CDR1 as SGHDT and CDR2 as YYEEEE. The CDR3 bases that were read are TGTGCCAGCAGCCTCCGACTAGGAAACTACGAG. This codes for CASSLRLGNYE. The CDR3, in full, reads CASSLRLGNYEQYF. Drawing the rest from reference TRBV5-6 and TRBJ2-7, the complete variable domain is DAGVTQSPTHLIKTRGQQVTLRCSPKSGHDTVSWYQQALGQGPQFIFQYYEEEERQRGNFPDRFSGHQFPNYSSELNVNALLLGDSALYLCASSLRLGNYEQYFGPGTRLTVT.

The DNA read from the CDR3 is TGTGCCAGCAGTGAGCTCGGCGGTTTATCCCTCTATGGC. Amino acid sequence: CASSELGGLSLYG. The whole CDR3 region reads CASSELGGLSLYGYTF. This chain joins TRBV6-1 and TRBJ1-2; no clear D. The read gets to within 3 residues of the CDR3 end, and the germline J gene fills in the rest. Trimming pared 3 bases from V and 4 bases from J, leaving 18 bases between. CDR3 size: 16 residues. CDR1 and CDR2 (germline): MNHNS, SASEGT.

About this clone: The read ends 3 residues before the CDR3 terminus; that terminus is restored from the germline J gene. The J gene is TRBJ2-1, the V gene TRBV13, with D possibly TRBD2 on 6 matching bases. The CDR3 sequence is 17 residues long. V was cut by 0 bases and J by 7 bases, with 19 bases left in between. Germline V gene data show CDR1 as PRHDT and CDR2 as FYEKMQ (reference sequence). The DNA read from the CDR3 is TGTGCCAGCAGCTTAGGCCCCAGGCCGGGGGTAGGGAATGAG. This encodes CASSLGPRPGVGNE. The entire CDR3 protein reads CASSLGPRPGVGNEQFF.

For this clone: The CDR3 extends 3 residues past the end of the read, so its final part is completed from the germline J gene. The J gene is TRBJ2-7, the V gene TRBV5-1; TRBD1 matches 9 bases. The trim removed 3 bases at V and 5 bases at J, leaving 9 bases unmatched. Germline V gives CDR1 SGHRS, CDR2 YFSETQ. The length of the CDR3 is 15 residues. The chain's CDR3 is CASSSPGTGNHEQYF. Partial CDR3 DNA: TGCGCCAGCAGCTCCCCAGGGACAGGGAATCACGAG.

To note about this clone: The CDR3 end lies 3 residues beyond the end of the read and is filled in from the germline J gene. V usage is TRBV10-1 and J usage is TRBJ2-4; D may be TRBD1 (5 bases). Trimming took off 5 bases at V and 0 bases at J, with 8 bases between the two ends. The germline V gene encodes CDR1 WNHNN and CDR2 SYGVQD (reference sequence). The CDR3 sequence is 14 residues long. The CDR3 here is CASSPGLAKNIQYF. The part of the CDR3 DNA that was read is TGCGCCAGCAGTCCAGGGCTAGCCAAAAACATT.

As for this clone: Read coverage stops 3 residues before the CDR3 terminus; the germline J gene supplies the remainder. This rearrangement joins TRBV5-6 to TRBJ2-2; D possibly corresponds to TRBD2 (6 bases). The V gene lost 2 bases and the J gene lost 6 bases, with 11 bases spanning the gap. The germline gives CDR1 SGHDT, CDR2 YYEEEE. The CDR3 extends over 14 amino acids. The sequenced part of the CDR3 DNA is TGTGCCAGCAGCTTACCTAGCGTCGCCGGGGAG. Translating it yields CASSLPSVAGE. The entire CDR3 reads CASSLPSVAGELFF.

This CDR3 reads CASSVTLGRGNEQFF. The sequenced part of the CDR3 DNA is TGTGCCAGCAGCGTAACCCTAGGTAGGGGCAATGAG. The V and J genes are TRBV7-6 and TRBJ2-1; TRBD1 might be the D (5 bases). The read stops 3 residues short of the end of the CDR3; the missing end is completed from the germline J gene. Per the germline V gene, CDR1 is SGHVS and CDR2 is FNYEAQ. V lost 5 bases to trimming and J lost 6 bases, with 17 bases between them. This CDR3 is 15 amino acids long. The full variable domain, in which reference TRBV7-6 and TRBJ2-1 provide the parts outside the CDR3, is GAGVSQSPRYKVTKRGQDVALRCDPISGHVSLYWYRQALGQGPEFLTYFNYEAQQDKSGLPNDRFSAERPEGSISTLTIQRTEQRDSAMYRCASSVTLGRGNEQFFGPGTRLTVL.